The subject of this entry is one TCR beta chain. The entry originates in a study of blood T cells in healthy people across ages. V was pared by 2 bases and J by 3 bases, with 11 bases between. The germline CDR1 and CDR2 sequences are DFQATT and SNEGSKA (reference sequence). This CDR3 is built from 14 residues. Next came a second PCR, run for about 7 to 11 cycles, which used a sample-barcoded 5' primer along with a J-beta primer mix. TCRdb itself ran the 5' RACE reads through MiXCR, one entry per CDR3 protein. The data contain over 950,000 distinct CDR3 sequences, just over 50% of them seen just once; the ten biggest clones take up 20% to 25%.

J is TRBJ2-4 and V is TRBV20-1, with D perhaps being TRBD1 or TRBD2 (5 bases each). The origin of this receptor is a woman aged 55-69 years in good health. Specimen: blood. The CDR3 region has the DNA TGCAGTGCTAGATCGGGAAGGGGCAAAAACATTCAGTACTTC. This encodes CSARSGRGKNIQYF.